Described below is a single T cell receptor beta chain sequence and its context. Method: immunoSEQ multiplex PCR; TCRdb's copy keeps in-frame clones and lacks some. In the table there are tens of thousands of clones, around 95% of which are singletons. The data are from a study of T cell changes during pregnancy in multiple sclerosis. V lost 2 bases and J lost 3, with 8 bases in between. The V gene's germline CDR1 is SGHRS and CDR2 YFSETQ. The CDR3 is 13 amino acids. The sequence was collected from a female donor in good health, enrolled as a control in a pregnancy study. The chain is built from TRBV5-1 and TRBJ2-5; D uncertain. The sample consisted of peripheral blood, taken in the third trimester of pregnancy. The CDR3 coding sequence is TGCGCCAGCAGCTTCGAACCGGAAGAGACCCAGTACTTC. Protein sequence: CASSFEPEETQYF.